Shown below are 10 T cell receptor beta chains from a single sample sequenced in a study of OX40 agonist ivuxolimab in advanced cancers. Some clones are missing from TCRdb's copy, which holds only in-frame ones; the method was immunoSEQ multiplex PCR. This sample carries 15,000 to 20,000 clones, about three quarters of them seen once, and the ten largest clones take approximately 45%. The sample in question was CD4+ or CD8+ T cells sorted from blood, obtained in a trial of the OX40 agonist ivuxolimab. The origin of the receptors is an adult with an advanced solid tumor such as melanoma, head and neck, liver or kidney cancer.

This chain connects TRBV6-6 to TRBJ1-1, with D maybe TRBD1 (6 bases). CDR1 and CDR2 from the germline V gene are MNHNY and SVGAGI (reference sequence). This CDR3 is 15 amino acids long. V lost 3 bases and J 5 bases, leaving 16 bases between the germline ends. CDR3 sequence: CASSYSRQVGTEAFF. CDR3 bases: TGTGCCAGCAGTTATTCCCGACAGGTCGGGACTGAAGCTTTCTTT.

V gene TRBV6-1 combines with J gene TRBJ2-3; D unresolved. Trimming cost V 0 bases and J 0 bases, with 7 bases left between them. This CDR3 comprises 15 residues. The germline V gene encodes CDR1 MNHNS and CDR2 SASEGT. DNA of the CDR3: TGTGCCAGCAGTGAAGCGGCAGCCAGCACAGATACGCAGTATTTT. As protein: CASSEAAASTDTQYF.

This clone was recorded once. This chain connects TRBV28 to TRBJ2-7; 8 positions agree with TRBD2. Germline values: CDR1 MDHEN, CDR2 SYDVKM. The CDR3 contains 15 residues. With 3 bases clipped from V and 4 bases from J, the junction kept 8 bases outside the gene matches. As DNA, the CDR3 is TGTGCCAGCAGTTTCCGCGGGAGGACAGAGTACGAGCAGTACTTC. It is translated as CASSFRGRTEYEQYF.

Many counts were recorded for this clone. The rearrangement uses TRBV6-1 and TRBJ2-7, with no clear D. V was cut by 2 bases and J by 1 base, with 6 bases left in between. The CDR3 sequence is 13 residues long. CDR1 and CDR2 (germline): MNHNS, SASEGT. The CDR3 here is CASSETYSYEQYF. The DNA of the CDR3 is TGTGCCAGCAGTGAAACTTATTCCTACGAGCAGTACTTC.

This clone was counted only a few times. The chain joins TRBV7-3 to TRBJ2-1; 9 bases line up with TRBD1. Trimming cost V 5 bases and J 2 bases; bases outside gene matches: 1. The CDR3 runs to 14 residues. Germline lookup yields CDR1 SGHTA and CDR2 FQGTGA. The chain's CDR3 is CASSNRGPYNEQFF. The DNA of the CDR3 is TGTGCCAGCAGCAACAGGGGGCCCTACAATGAGCAGTTCTTC.

The chain links TRBV5-1 to TRBJ2-3, with D unresolved. Trimming removed 0 bases at V and 10 bases at J, with 15 bases between. The CDR3 length is 14 residues. CDR1 and CDR2 (germline): SGHRS, YFSETQ. The CDR3 sequence: CASSLADPHGSQYF. The CDR3 nucleotides read TGCGCCAGCAGCTTGGCCGATCCCCACGGTTCGCAGTATTTT.

The rearrangement joins TRBV6-6 to TRBJ1-5; the match to TRBD1 covers 7 bases. The CDR3 is 15 residues long. The V gene end was trimmed by 4 bases and the J gene end by 0 bases; junction bases not matched to a gene: 3. Per germline, CDR1 MNHNY and CDR2 SVGAGI (reference sequence). CDR3 nucleotides: TGTGCCAGCAGTTGGACAGGCGATAGCAATCAGCCCCAGCATTTT. Its protein is CASSWTGDSNQPQHF.

V gene TRBV10-3 combines with J gene TRBJ2-7; D is perhaps TRBD2 (5 bases). The CDR3 runs to 16 residues. Germline-derived CDR1 and CDR2 are ENHRY and SYGVKD. Between the trimmed V and J ends, which lost 8 bases and 0 bases, there was a span of 20 bases. CDR3 nucleotides: TGTGCCATCGGAGTCGGGCCCTTAGCGTCCTCCTACGAGCAGTACTTC. Protein sequence: CAIGVGPLASSYEQYF.

The V gene is TRBV7-9, the J gene TRBJ2-7; 7 bases align to TRBD1. The germline CDR1 and CDR2 sequences are SEHNR and FQNEAQ (reference sequence). The CDR3 consists of 13 residues. Germline trimming cut 6 bases from V and 5 bases from J; bases unmatched to any gene: 7. Here the CDR3 reads CASRIGTDHEQYF. In DNA, the CDR3 is TGTGCCAGCAGGATCGGGACAGATCACGAGCAGTACTTC.

V is TRBV7-2 and J is TRBJ2-3; TRBD2 agrees at 8 bases. In germline, CDR1 is SGHTA, CDR2 FQGNSA. With V trimmed by 5 bases and J by 0 bases, 10 bases remained unmatched. The CDR3 runs 17 residues. DNA for the CDR3: TGTGCCAGCAGCAAACCGGTAGCGGGATCCAGCACAGATACGCAGTATTTT. Translating it yields CASSKPVAGSSTDTQYF.